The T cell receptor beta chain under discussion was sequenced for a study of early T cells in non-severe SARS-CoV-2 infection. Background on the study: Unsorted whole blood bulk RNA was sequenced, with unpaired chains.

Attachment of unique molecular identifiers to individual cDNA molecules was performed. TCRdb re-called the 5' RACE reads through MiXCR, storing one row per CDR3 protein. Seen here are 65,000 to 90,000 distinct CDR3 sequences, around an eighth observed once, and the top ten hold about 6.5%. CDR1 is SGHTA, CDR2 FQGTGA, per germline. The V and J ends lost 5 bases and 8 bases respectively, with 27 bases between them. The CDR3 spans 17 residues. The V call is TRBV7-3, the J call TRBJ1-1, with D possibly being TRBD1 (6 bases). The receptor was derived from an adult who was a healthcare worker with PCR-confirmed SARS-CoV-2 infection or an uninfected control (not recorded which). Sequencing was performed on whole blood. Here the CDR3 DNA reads TGTGCCAGCAGCCCCTCACAGGGATCAGGCCGCGAGGGGGAAGCTTTCTTT. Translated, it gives CASSPSQGSGREGEAFF. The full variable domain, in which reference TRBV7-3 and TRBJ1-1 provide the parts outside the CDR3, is GAGVSQTPSNKVTEKGKYVELRCDPISGHTALYWYRQSLGQGPEFLIYFQGTGAADDSGLPNDRFFAVRPEGSVSTLKIQRTERGDSAVYLCASSPSQGSGREGEAFFGQGTRLTVV.